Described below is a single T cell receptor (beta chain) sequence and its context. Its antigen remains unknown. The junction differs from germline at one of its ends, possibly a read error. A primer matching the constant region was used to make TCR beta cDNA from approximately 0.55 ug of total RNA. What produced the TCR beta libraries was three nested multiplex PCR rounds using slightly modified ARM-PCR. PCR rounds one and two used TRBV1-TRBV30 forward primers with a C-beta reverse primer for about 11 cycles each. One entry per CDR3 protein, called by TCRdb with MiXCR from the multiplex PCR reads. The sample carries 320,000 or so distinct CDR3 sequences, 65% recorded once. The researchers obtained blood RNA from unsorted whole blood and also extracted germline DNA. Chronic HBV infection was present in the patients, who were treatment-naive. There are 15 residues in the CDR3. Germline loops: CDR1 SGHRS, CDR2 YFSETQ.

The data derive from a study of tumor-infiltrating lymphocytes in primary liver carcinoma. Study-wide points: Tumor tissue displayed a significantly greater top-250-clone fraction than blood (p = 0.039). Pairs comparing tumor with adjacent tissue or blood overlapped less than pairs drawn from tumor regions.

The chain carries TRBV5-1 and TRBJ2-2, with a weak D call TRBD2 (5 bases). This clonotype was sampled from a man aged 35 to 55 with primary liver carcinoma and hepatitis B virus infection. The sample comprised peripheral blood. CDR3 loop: CASSTTSMRTGELLF. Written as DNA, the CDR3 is TGCGCCAGCAGCACAACTAGTATGAGGACCGGGGAGCTGTTATTT. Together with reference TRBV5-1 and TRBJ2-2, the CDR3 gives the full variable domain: KAGVTQTPRYLIKTRGQQVTLSCSPISGHRSVSWYQQTPGQGLQFLFEYFSETQRNKGNFPGRFSGRQFSNSRSEMNVSTLELGDSALYLCASSTTSMRTGELLFGEGSRLTVL.